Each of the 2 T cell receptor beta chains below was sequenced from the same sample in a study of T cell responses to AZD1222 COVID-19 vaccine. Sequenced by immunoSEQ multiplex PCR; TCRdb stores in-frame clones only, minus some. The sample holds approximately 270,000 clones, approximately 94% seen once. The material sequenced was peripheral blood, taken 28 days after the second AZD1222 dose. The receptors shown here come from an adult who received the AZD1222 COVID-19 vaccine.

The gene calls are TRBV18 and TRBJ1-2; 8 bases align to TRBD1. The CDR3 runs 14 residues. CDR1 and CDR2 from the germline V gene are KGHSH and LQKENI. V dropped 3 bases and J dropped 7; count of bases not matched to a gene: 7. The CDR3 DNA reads TGTGCCAGCTCACCCACGGACAGGGACGCTGGCTACACCTTC. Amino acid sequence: CASSPTDRDAGYTF.

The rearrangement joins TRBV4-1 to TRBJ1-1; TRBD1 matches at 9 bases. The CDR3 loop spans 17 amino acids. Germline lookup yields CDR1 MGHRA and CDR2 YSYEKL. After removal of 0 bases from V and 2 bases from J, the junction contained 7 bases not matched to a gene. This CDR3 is CASSQDGGTGLNTEAFF. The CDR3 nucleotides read TGCGCCAGCAGCCAAGATGGGGGGACAGGGCTTAACACTGAAGCTTTCTTT.